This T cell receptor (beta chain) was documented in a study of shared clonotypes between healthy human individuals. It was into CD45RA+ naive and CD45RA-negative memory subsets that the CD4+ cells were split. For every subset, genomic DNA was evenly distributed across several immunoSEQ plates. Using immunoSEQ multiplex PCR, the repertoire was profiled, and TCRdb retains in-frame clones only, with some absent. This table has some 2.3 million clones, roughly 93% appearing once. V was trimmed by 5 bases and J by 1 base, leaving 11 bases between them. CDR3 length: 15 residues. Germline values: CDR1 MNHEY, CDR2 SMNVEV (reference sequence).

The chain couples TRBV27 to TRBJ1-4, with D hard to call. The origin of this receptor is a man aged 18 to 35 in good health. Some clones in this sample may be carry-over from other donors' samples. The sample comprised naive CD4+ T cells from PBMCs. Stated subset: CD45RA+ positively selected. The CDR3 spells CASSPNSRTNEKLFF. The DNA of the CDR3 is TGTGCCAGCAGTCCCAACAGCAGAACTAATGAAAAACTGTTTTTT. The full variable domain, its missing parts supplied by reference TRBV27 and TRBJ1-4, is EAQVTQNPRYLITVTGKKLTVTCSQNMNHEYMSWYRQDPGLGLRQIYYSMNVEVTDKGDVPEGYKVSRKEKRNFPLILESPSPNQTSLYFCASSPNSRTNEKLFFGSGTQLSVL.